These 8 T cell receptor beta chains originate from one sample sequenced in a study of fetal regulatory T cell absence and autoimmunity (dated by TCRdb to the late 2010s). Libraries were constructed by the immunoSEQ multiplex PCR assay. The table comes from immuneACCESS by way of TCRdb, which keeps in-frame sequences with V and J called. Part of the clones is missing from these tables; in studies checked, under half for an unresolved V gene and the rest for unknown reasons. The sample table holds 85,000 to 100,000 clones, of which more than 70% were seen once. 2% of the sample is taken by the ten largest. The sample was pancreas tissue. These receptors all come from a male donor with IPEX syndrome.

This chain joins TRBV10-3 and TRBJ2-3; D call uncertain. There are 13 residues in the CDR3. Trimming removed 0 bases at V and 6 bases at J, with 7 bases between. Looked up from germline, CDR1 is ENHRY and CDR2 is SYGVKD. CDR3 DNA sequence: TGTGCCATCAGTGAGTCTGGTGAGGATACGCAGTATTTT. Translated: CAISESGEDTQYF.

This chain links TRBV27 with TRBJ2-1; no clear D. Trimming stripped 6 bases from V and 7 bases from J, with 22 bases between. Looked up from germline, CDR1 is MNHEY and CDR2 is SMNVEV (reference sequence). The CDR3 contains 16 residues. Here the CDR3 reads CASSPFGFSPENEQFF. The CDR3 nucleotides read TGTGCCAGCAGCCCCTTTGGTTTTTCCCCGGAGAATGAGCAGTTCTTC.

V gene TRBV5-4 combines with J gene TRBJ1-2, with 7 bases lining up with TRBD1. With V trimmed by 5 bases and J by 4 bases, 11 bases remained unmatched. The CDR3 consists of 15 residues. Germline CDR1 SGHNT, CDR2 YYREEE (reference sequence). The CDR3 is CASSYHPTGPYGYTF. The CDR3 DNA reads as TGTGCCAGCAGTTACCACCCGACAGGGCCCTATGGCTACACCTTC.

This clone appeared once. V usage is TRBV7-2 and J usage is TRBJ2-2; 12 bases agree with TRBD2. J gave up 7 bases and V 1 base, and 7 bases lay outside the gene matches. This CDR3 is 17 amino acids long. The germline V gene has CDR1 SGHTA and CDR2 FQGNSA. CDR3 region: CASSLDLAGGRSGELFF. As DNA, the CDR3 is TGTGCCAGCAGCTTAGACCTAGCGGGAGGGCGTAGCGGGGAGCTGTTTTTT.

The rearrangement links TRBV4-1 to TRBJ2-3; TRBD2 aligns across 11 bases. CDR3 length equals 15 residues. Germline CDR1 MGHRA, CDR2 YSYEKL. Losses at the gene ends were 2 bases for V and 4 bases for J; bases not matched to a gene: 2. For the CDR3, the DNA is TGCGCCAGCAGCCAAAAACTAGCGGGAGCAGATACGCAGTATTTT. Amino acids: CASSQKLAGADTQYF.

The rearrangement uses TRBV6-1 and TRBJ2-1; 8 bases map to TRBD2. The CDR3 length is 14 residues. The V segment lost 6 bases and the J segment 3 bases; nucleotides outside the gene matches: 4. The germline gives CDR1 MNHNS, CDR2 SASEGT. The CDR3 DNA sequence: TGTGCCAGCAGGGAGGGACTAGTCTACAATGAGCAGTTCTTC. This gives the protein CASREGLVYNEQFF.

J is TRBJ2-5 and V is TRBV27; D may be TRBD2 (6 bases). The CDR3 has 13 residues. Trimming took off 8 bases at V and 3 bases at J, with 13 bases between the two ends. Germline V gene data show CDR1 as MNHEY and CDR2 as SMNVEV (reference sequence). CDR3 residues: CASAGTRKETQYF. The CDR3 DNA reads TGTGCCAGCGCCGGGACTCGTAAAGAGACCCAGTACTTC.

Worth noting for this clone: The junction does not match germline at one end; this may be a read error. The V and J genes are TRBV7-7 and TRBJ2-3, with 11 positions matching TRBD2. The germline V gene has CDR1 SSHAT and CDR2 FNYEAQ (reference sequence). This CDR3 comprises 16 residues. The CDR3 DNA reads TGTGCTAGCAGCCCTTTAGCGGGGGGGATCGCAGATACGCAGTATTTT. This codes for CASSPLAGGIADTQYF.